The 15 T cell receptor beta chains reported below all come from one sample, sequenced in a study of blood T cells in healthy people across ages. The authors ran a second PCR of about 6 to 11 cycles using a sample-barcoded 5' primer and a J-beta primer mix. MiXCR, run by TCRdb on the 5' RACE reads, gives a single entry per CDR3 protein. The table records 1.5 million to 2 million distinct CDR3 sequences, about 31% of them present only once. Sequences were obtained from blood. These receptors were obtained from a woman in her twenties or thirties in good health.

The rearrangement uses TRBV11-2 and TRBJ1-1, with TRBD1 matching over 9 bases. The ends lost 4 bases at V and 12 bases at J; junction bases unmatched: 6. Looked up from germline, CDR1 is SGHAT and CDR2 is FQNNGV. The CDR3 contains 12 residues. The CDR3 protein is CASSWPGTGSFF. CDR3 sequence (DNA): TGTGCCAGCAGCTGGCCCGGGACAGGGTCTTTCTTT.

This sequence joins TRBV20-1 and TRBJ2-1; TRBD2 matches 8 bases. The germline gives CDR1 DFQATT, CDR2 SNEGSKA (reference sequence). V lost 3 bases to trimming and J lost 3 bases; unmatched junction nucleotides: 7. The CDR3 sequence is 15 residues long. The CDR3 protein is CSASIELAVYNEQFF. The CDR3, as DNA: TGCAGTGCTAGCATCGAACTAGCGGTCTACAATGAGCAGTTCTTC.

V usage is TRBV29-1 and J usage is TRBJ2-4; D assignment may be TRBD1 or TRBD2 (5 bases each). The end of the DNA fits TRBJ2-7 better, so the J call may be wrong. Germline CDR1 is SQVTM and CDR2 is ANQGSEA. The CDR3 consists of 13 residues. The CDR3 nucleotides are TGCAGCGTTTGGGGGAGAAGGAACGACGAGCAGTACTTC. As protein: CSVWGRRNDEQYF.

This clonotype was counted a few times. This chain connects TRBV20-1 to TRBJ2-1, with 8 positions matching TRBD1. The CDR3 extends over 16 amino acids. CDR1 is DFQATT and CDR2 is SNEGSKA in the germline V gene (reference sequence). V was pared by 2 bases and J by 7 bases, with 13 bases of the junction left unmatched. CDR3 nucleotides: TGCAGTGCTAGAATTACCGGGACAGGCCTTAGGAATGAGCAGTTCTTC. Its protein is CSARITGTGLRNEQFF.

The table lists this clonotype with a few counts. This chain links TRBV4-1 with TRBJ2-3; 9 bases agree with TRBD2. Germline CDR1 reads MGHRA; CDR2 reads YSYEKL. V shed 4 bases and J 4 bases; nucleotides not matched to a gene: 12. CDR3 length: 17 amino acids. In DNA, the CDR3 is TGCGCCAGCAGCCTCGGAGGGCGGGGGGGCCCGCCAGATACGCAGTATTTT. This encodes CASSLGGRGGPPDTQYF.

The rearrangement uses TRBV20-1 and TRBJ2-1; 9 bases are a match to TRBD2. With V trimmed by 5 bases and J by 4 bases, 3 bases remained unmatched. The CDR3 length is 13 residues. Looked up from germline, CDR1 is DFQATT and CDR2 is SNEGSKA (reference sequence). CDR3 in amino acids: CSAQGLAYNEQFF. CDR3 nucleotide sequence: TGCAGTGCTCAGGGACTAGCATACAATGAGCAGTTCTTC.

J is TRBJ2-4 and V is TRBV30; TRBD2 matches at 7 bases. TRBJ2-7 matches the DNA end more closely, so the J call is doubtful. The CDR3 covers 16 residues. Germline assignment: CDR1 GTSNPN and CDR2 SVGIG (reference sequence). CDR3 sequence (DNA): TGTGCCTGGAGCCCGAGAGGACTAGTGGAGTCCTACGAGCAGTACTTC. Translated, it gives CAWSPRGLVESYEQYF.

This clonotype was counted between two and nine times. The CDR3, as DNA: TGTGCCAGCATCCAAGGGGACAGGGGGATTCCGACCGGGGAGCTGTTTTTT. Its protein product is CASIQGDRGIPTGELFF. The J gene is TRBJ2-2, the V gene TRBV7-9, with 11 nucleotides matching TRBD1. Germline CDR1 SEHNR, CDR2 FQNEAQ (reference sequence). The CDR3 runs to 17 residues. Germline trimming cut 7 bases from V and 5 bases from J; bases unmatched to any gene: 12.

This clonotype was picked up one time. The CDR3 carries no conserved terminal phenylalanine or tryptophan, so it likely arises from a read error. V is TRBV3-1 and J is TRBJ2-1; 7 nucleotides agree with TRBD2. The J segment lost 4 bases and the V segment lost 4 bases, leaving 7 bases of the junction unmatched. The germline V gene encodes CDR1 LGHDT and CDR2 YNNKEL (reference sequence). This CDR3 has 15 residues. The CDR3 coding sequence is TGTGCCAGCAGCCCACCTAAGGGAGGGTACAATGAGCAGTTCGTC. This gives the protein CASSPPKGGYNEQFV.

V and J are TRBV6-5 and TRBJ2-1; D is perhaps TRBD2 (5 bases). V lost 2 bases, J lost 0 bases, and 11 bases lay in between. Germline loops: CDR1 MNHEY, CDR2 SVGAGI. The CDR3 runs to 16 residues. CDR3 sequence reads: CASSYGLASSYNEQFF. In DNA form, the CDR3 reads TGTGCCAGCAGTTACGGACTCGCCTCCTCCTACAATGAGCAGTTCTTC.

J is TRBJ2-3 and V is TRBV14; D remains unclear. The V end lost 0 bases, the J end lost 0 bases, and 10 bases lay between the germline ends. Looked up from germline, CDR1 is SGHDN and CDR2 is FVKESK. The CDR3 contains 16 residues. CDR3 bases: TGTGCCAGCAGCCAAGAGGAGTTGTGGAGCACAGATACGCAGTATTTT. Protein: CASSQEELWSTDTQYF. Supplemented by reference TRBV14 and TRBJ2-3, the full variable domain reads EAGVTQFPSHSVIEKGQTVTLRCDPISGHDNLYWYRRVMGKEIKFLLHFVKESKQDESGMPNNRFLAERTGGTYSTLKVQPAELEDSGVYFCASSQEELWSTDTQYFGPGTRLTVL.

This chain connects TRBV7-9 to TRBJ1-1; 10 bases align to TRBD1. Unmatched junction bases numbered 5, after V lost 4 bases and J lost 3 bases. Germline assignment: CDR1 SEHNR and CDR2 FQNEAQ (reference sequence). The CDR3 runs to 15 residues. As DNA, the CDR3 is TGTGCCAGCAGCTCCGGACAGGGGGGACACACTGAAGCTTTCTTT. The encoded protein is CASSSGQGGHTEAFF.

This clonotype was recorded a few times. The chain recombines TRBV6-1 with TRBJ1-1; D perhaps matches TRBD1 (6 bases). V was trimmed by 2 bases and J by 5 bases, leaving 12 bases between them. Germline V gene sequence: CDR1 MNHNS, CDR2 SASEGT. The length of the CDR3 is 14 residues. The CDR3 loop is CASSESDSWTEAFF. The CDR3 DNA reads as TGTGCCAGCAGTGAATCGGACAGCTGGACTGAAGCTTTCTTT.

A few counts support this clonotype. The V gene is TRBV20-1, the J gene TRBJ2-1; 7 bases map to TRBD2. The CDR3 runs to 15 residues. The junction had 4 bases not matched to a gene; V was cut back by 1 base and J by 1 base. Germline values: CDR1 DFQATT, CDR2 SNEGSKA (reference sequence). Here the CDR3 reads CSARVEGGSYNEQFF. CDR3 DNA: TGCAGTGCTAGAGTCGAGGGAGGGTCCTACAATGAGCAGTTCTTC.

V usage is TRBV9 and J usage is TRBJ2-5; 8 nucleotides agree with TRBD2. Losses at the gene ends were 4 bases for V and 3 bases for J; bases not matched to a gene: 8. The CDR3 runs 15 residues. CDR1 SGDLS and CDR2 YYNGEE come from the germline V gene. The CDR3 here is CASSPGGGLEETQYF. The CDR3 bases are TGTGCCAGCAGCCCCGGGGGGGGCTTAGAAGAGACCCAGTACTTC.